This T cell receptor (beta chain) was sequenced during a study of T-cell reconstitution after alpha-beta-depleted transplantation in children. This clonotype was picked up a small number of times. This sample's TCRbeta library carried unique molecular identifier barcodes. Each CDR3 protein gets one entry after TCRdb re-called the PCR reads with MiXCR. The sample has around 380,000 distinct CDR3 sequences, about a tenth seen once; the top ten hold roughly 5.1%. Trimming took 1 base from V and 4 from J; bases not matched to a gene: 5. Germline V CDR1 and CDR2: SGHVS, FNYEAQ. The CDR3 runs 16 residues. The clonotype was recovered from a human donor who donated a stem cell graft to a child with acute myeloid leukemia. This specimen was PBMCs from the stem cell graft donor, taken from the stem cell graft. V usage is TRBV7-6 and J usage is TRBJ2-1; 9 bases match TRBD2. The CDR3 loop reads CASSLELAGRYNEQFF. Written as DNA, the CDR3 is TGTGCCAGCAGCTTAGAGCTAGCGGGAAGGTACAATGAGCAGTTCTTC.